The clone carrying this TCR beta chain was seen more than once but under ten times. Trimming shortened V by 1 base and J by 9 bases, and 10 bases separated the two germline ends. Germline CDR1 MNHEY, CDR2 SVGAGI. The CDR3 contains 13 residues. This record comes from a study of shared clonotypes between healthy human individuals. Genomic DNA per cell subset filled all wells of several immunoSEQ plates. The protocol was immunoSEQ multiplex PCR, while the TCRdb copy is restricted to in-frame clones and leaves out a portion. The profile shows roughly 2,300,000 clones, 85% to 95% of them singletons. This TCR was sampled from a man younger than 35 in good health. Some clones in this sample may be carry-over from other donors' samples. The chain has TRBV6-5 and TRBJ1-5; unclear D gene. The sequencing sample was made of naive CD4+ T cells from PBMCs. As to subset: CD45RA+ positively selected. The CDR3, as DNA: TGTGCCAGCAGTTACTGGTCGCGAGGGCCCCAGCATTTT. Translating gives CASSYWSRGPQHF.